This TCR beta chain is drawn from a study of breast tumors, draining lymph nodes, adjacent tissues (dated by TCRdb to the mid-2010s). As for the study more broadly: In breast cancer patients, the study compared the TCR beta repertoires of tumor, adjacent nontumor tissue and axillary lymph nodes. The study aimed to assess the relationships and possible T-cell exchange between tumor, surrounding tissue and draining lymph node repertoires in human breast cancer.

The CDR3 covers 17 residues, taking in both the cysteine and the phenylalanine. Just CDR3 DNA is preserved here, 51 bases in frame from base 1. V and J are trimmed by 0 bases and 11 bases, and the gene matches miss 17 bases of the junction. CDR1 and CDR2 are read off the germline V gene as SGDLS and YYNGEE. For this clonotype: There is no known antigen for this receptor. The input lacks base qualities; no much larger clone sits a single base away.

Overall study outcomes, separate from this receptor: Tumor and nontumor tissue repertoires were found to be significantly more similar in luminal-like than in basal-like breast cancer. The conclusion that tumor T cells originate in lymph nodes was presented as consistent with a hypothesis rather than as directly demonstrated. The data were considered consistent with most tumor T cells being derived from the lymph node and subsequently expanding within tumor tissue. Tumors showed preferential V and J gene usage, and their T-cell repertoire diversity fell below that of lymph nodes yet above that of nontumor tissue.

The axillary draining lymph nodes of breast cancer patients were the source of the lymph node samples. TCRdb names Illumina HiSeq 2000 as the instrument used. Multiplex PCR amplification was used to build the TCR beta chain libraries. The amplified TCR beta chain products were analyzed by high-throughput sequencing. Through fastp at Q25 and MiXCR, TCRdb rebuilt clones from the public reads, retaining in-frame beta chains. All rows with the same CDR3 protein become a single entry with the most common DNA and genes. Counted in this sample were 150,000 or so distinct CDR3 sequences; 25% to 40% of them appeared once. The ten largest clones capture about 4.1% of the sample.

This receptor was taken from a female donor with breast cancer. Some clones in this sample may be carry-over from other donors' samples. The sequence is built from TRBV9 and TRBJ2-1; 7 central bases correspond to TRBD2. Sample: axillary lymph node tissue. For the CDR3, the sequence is CASSVASTGGGVDQQFF. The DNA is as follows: TGTGCCAGCAGCGTAGCTTCAACGGGAGGTGGAGTTGATCAGCAGTTCTTC.